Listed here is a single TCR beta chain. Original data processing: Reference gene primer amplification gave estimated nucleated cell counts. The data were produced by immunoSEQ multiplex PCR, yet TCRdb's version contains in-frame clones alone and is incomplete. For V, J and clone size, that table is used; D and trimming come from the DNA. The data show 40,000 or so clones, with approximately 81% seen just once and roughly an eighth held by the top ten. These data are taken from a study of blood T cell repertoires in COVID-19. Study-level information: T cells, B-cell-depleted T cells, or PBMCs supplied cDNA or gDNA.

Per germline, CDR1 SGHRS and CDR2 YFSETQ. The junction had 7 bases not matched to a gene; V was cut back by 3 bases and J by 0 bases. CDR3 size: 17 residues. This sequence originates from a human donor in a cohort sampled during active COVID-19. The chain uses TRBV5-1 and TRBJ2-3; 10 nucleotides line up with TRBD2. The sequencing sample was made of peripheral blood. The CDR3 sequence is CASSSPKAGGSTDTQYF. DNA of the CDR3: TGCGCCAGCAGCTCTCCGAAAGCGGGGGGGAGCACAGATACGCAGTATTTT. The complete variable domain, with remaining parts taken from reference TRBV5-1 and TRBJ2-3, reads KAGVTQTPRYLIKTRGQQVTLSCSPISGHRSVSWYQQTPGQGLQFLFEYFSETQRNKGNFPGRFSGRQFSNSRSEMNVSTLELGDSALYLCASSSPKAGGSTDTQYFGPGTRLTVL.